This T cell receptor (beta chain) was sequenced in a study of T cell responses to AZD1222 COVID-19 vaccine. Study background: Whether given at about 4 or about 12 weeks, second doses were pooled.

Only in-frame clones appear in the TCRdb table, and some are missing; sequencing was by immunoSEQ multiplex PCR. Of about 170,000 clones detected, over 75% appear once; the ten largest clones hold about 1.6%. Points on this clone: What it binds is not known.

Study observations and caveats: Clonal diversity was possibly underestimated, and the donors were mostly white British, with more females.

Germline V gene lookup returns CDR1 MNHEY and CDR2 SVGAGI. V was clipped by 10 bases and J by 4 bases, with 17 bases between them. This CDR3 contains 13 residues. The chain uses TRBV6-5 and TRBJ2-7; weak D call: TRBD1 (5 bases). The clonotype was recovered from an adult in good health. Material: peripheral blood, obtained on day 0 of AZD1222 vaccination. In DNA, the CDR3 is TGTGCCATCACCCTGGCAGGGTTGTACGAGCAGTACTTC. Translated: CAITLAGLYEQYF.